Listed below are T cell receptor beta chains from one sample, sequenced in a study of tumor-infiltrating lymphocytes in localized non-small cell lung cancer. Using immunoSEQ multiplex PCR, the repertoire was profiled, and TCRdb retains in-frame clones only, with some absent. The sample lists tens of thousands of clones; over 75% were seen once. Sequencing was performed on lung tumor tissue. All receptors derive from a human donor with non-small cell lung cancer. Each CDR3 is given with its conserved first and last residue. The D gene is left open where the match is weak. The size field is filled for only some rows; it gives once, few, many or a size class.

CASRYRERRTQYF | TGTGCCAGCCGTTACAGGGAACGGCGGACCCAGTACTTC | . | . | TRBJ2-5 | TRBV5-6 | 13
CAIPGDRGGYAEAFF | TGTGCCATCCCAGGGGACAGGGGTGGTTACGCTGAAGCTTTCTTT | . | TRBD1 | TRBJ1-1 | TRBV10-3 | 15
CASSLWTYGYTF | TGTGCCAGCAGCCTGTGGACCTATGGCTACACCTTC | . | . | TRBJ1-2 | TRBV28 | 12
CASSLVDIRYEQYF | TGTGCCAGCAGCTTAGTGGACATCCGTTACGAGCAGTACTTC | . | . | TRBJ2-7 | TRBV7-8 | 14
CASRQGPYNEKLFF | TGTGCCAGCAGACAGGGGCCCTATAATGAAAAACTGTTTTTT | . | TRBD1 | TRBJ1-4 | TRBV6-5 | 14
CASSLVVNSPLHF | TGTGCCAGCAGCTTAGTGGTAAATTCACCCCTCCACTTT | . | . | TRBJ1-6 | TRBV5-6 | 13
CASKGDRATDTQYF | TGTGCCAGCAAGGGGGACAGGGCTACAGATACGCAGTATTTT | . | TRBD1 | TRBJ2-3 | TRBV11-3 | 14
CASSLGTGEGYGYTF | TGTGCCAGCAGCTTAGGGACAGGAGAAGGGTATGGCTACACCTTC | . | TRBD1 | TRBJ1-2 | TRBV7-6 | 15
CASSPGAGGIREQYF | TGTGCCAGCAGCCCCGGGGCAGGGGGAATCCGCGAGCAGTACTTC | . | TRBD1 | TRBJ2-7 | TRBV6-6 | 15
CAWSVAPTGGETQYF | TGTGCCTGGAGTGTAGCCCCCACAGGGGGAGAGACCCAGTACTTC | . | TRBD1 | TRBJ2-5 | TRBV30 | 15
CASSSQANEQFF | TGTGCCAGCAGCTCGCAGGCTAATGAGCAGTTCTTC | . | . | TRBJ2-1 | TRBV5-5 | 12
CATGSSGETQYF | TGTGCCACCGGGTCCTCAGGGGAGACCCAGTACTTC | . | . | TRBJ2-5 | TRBV6-1 | 12
CASSSGGINSPLHF | TGCGCCAGCAGCTCTGGGGGGATTAATTCACCCCTCCACTTT | . | . | TRBJ1-6 | TRBV5-1 | 14
CASGSGRTGTDTQYF | TGTGCTAGTGGTTCCGGAAGGACCGGCACAGATACGCAGTATTTT | . | . | TRBJ2-3 | TRBV12-5 | 15
CASEGGAEQFF | TGTGCCAGCGAGGGTGGGGCTGAGCAGTTCTTC | . | . | TRBJ2-1 | TRBV6-5 | 11
CASSLRGDFSNQPQHF | TGTGCCAGTAGTCTAAGAGGAGACTTTAGCAATCAGCCCCAGCATTTT | . | . | TRBJ1-5 | TRBV19 | 16
CASSYPGQYEQYF | TGTGCCAGCAGTTACCCCGGACAATACGAGCAGTACTTC | . | . | TRBJ2-7 | TRBV6-5 | 13
CASGTPDRRQYF | TGTGCCAGCGGAACGCCCGACAGGCGGCAGTACTTC | few | . | TRBJ2-7 | TRBV6-5 | 12
CASSQDGLTYEQYF | TGCGCCAGCAGCCAAGATGGCCTGACCTACGAGCAGTACTTC | . | . | TRBJ2-7 | TRBV4-1 | 14
CASSRQGTSGNTIYF | TGTGCCAGCAGCAGACAGGGGACCTCCGGAAACACCATATATTTT | . | TRBD1 | TRBJ1-3 | TRBV6-5 | 15
CASSLGTSGANVLTF | TGTGCCAGCAGCTTGGGCACCTCTGGGGCCAACGTCCTGACTTTC | . | . | TRBJ2-6 | TRBV5-6 | 15
CASSLMEDGTYEQYF | TGTGCCAGCAGTTTGATGGAGGACGGGACCTACGAGCAGTACTTC | . | . | TRBJ2-7 | TRBV28 | 15
CASSLGGSNSPLHF | TGTGCCAGCAGCTTAGGGGGGTCCAATTCACCCCTCCACTTT | few | . | TRBJ1-6 | TRBV7-2 | 14
CASSLGGLGTDTQYF | TGCGCCAGCAGCTTGGGGGGGCTGGGCACAGATACGCAGTATTTT | . | . | TRBJ2-3 | TRBV5-1 | 15